These T cell receptor beta chains were read from a single sample in a study of blood T cell repertoires in COVID-19. Method: immunoSEQ multiplex PCR; TCRdb's copy keeps in-frame clones and lacks some. This sample has approximately 120,000 clones, with around 81% found just once. Material for sequencing was peripheral blood. The source is a man aged 25-45 years with COVID-19, enrolled during active disease. CDR3s include the opening cysteine and the closing phenylalanine or tryptophan. The order of the fields is D gene, CDR3 length, V gene, J gene, CDR3 protein. D genes are given only for firm matches.

>TRBD1|14|TRBV5-1|TRBJ1-6
CASSPGQQESPLHF
>NA|15|TRBV15|TRBJ1-4
CATSREGRPGGKLFF
>TRBD2|13|TRBV5-1|TRBJ2-5
CASRFSGEETQYF
>NA|13|TRBV4-2|TRBJ2-3
CASSQDQEDTQYF
>TRBD1|15|TRBV7-3|TRBJ1-2
CASSPGTGGRSGYTF
>NA|13|TRBV29-1|TRBJ1-2
CSVAPLEYHGYTF
>TRBD2|13|TRBV7-8|TRBJ2-2
CASSGRVTGELFF
>NA|13|TRBV5-6|TRBJ1-1
CASSLGQFTEAFF
>TRBD1|13|TRBV27|TRBJ1-6
CASSWDSYSPLHF
>TRBD1|14|TRBV3-1/TRBV3-2|TRBJ1-5
CASSHRGLNQPQHF
>TRBD1|16|TRBV9|TRBJ1-3
CASSVGRGHAGNTIYF
>NA|11|TRBV19|TRBJ1-2
CASRTVRGYTF
>TRBD2|16|TRBV15|TRBJ2-1
CATSSFLAGGYNEQFF
>TRBD2|15|TRBV5-1|TRBJ2-5
CATRRGTSGQETQYF